This is a list of T cell receptor beta chains from one sample in a study of shared clonotypes between healthy human individuals. Libraries were prepared by immunoSEQ multiplex PCR; TCRdb keeps only in-frame clonotypes and omits some of them. The sample shows more than 850,000 clones, 75% to 85% of them seen only once. The sequenced sample consisted of memory CD4+ T cells from PBMCs. The receptors stem from a man in his late teens or twenties in good health. Some clones in this sample may be carry-over from other donors' samples. The CDR3 runs from the conserved cysteine through the conserved F or W. Each record gives: V gene, D gene, J gene, clone size, CDR3 DNA, CDR3 protein. A D gene is named only where the DNA matches it firmly. Expanded clones are given a class, and other clones once, few, many or no size at all.

>TRBV6-5|TRBD2|TRBJ2-1|once
TGTGCCAGCAGTCAACTAGCGGGGTTTCGGAGTGGGCAGTTCTTC
CASSQLAGFRSGQFF
>TRBV6-1|TRBD1|TRBJ2-3|.
TGTGCCAGCAGTGACCGGACAGGCGACACTACAGATACGCAGTATTTT
CASSDRTGDTTDTQYF
>TRBV2|TRBD1|TRBJ1-6|.
TGTGCCAGCAGGGGACAGGGGGATTCACCCCTCCACTTT
CASRGQGDSPLHF
>TRBV15|.|TRBJ1-1|.
TGTGCCACCAGCGGTGGTATGGCTGGGGGCACTGAAGCTTTCTTT
CATSGGMAGGTEAFF
>TRBV5-1|.|TRBJ2-5|.
TGCGCCAGCAGCTTGGTACAACAGGGTATGGGGCAGACCCAGTACTTC
CASSLVQQGMGQTQYF
>TRBV11-2|TRBD1|TRBJ2-1|.
TGTGCCAGCAGCTTTTTTGGGGACAGGCTGATGATTGAGCAGTTCTTC
CASSFFGDRLMIEQFF
>TRBV15|TRBD1|TRBJ1-1|.
TGTGCCACCAGCATCCGGACAGGCAACACTGAAGCTTTCTTT
CATSIRTGNTEAFF
>TRBV7-8|.|TRBJ1-1|few
TGTGCCAGCAGCTTATTAGCGTCGGTTAGTGAAGCTTTCTTT
CASSLLASVSEAFF
>TRBV5-1|TRBD1|TRBJ2-5|.
TGCGCCAGCAGCACAACAGGGGGCGGGGAGACCCAGTACTTC
CASSTTGGGETQYF
>TRBV6-1|TRBD2|TRBJ2-4|.
TGTGCCAGCAGTGAAGAGGGTTTAGCGGGAGCCACCCTAGCCAAAAACATTCAGTACTTC
CASSEEGLAGATLAKNIQYF
>TRBV7-2|.|TRBJ2-5|.
TGTGCCAGCAGCTTAGGCCGGGAGACCCAGTACTTC
CASSLGRETQYF
>TRBV10-3|.|TRBJ1-2|.
TGTGCCATCAGTGATCCTGGGGCAGCGGAAGAAGCTAACTATGGCTACACCTTC
CAISDPGAAEEANYGYTF
>TRBV11-2|.|TRBJ2-7|.
TGTGCCAGCACCCCTATCCGAGACAGAAGGGACGAGCAGTACTTC
CASTPIRDRRDEQYF
>TRBV5-1|.|TRBJ2-1|.
TGCGCCAGCAGTGGTCAATCCTACAATGAGCAGTTCTTC
CASSGQSYNEQFF
>TRBV5-1|TRBD1|TRBJ1-1|.
TGCGCCAGCAGCTTGGTGCAGGGGGAGGTCACTGAAGCTTTCTTT
CASSLVQGEVTEAFF
>TRBV28|TRBD1|TRBJ2-1|.
TGTGCCAGCAGCCGCCCGGGACAGTCCTACAATGAGCAGTTCTTC
CASSRPGQSYNEQFF
>TRBV28|.|TRBJ1-6|.
TGTGCCAGCAGTTTGGGGGGGCCGAATTCACCCCTCCACTTT
CASSLGGPNSPLHF
>TRBV28|.|TRBJ1-5|.
TGTGCCAGCATCTCTTACGGGGCTTACCAGCCCCAGCATTTT
CASISYGAYQPQHF
>TRBV2|TRBD1|TRBJ1-1|.
TGTGCCAGCAGTGAAGCGCACGGCAGGGGGCGGTACACTGAAGCTTTCTTT
CASSEAHGRGRYTEAFF
>TRBV5-1|.|TRBJ2-7|.
TGCGCCAGCAGCTTGAGGGCGACAGGAGTTTCCTACGAGCAGTACTTC
CASSLRATGVSYEQYF
>TRBV18|.|TRBJ2-7|once
TGTGCCAGCTCACCACGAGGGTCTAGCCTAGATGCCTACTTCACCTACGAGCAGTACTTC
CASSPRGSSLDAYFTYEQYF
>TRBV9|TRBD1|TRBJ2-7|.
TGTGCCAGCAGTAGGGACAGGGGCTACGAGCAGTACTTC
CASSRDRGYEQYF
>TRBV4-2|.|TRBJ2-7|.
TGTGCCAGCAGTCCCCAGCTAGTTTCCTACGAGCAGTACTTC
CASSPQLVSYEQYF
>TRBV28|TRBD1|TRBJ1-2|.
TGTGCCAGCAGTTTTTGGCAGGGGGGTTTCTACACCTTC
CASSFWQGGFYTF
>TRBV10-3|.|TRBJ1-5|.
TGTGCCATCAGTGGGGACGGAAGCAATCAGCCCCAGCATTTT
CAISGDGSNQPQHF
>TRBV2|.|TRBJ2-7|.
TGTGCCAGCGGGGGGACAGTAGCCTACGAGCAGTACTTC
CASGGTVAYEQYF
>TRBV5-1|TRBD1|TRBJ1-2|.
TGCGCCAGCAGCGCCTTCCAGGGGGCTAACTATGGCTACACCTTC
CASSAFQGANYGYTF
>TRBV27|.|TRBJ2-5|.
TGTGCCAGCACCCGCATATGGGCTACCCCGTACCAAGAGACCCAGTACTTC
CASTRIWATPYQETQYF
>TRBV18|TRBD1|TRBJ1-1|few
TGTGCCAGCTCGGGACAGGGTGGTACTGAAGCTTTCTTT
CASSGQGGTEAFF
>TRBV2|.|TRBJ1-1|.
TGTGCCAGCAGTGAAGGTCTCTCGTCCGCAGAAGCTTTCTTT
CASSEGLSSAEAFF
>TRBV5-3|.|TRBJ2-3|few
TGTGCCAGAAGCTTGCAGGGGACAGATACGCAGTATTTT
CARSLQGTDTQYF
>TRBV9|.|TRBJ2-5|.
TGTGCCAGCAGCCCTCAACCGGGACCCCAAGAGACCCAGTACTTC
CASSPQPGPQETQYF
>TRBV28|.|TRBJ1-3|.
TGTGCCAGCGGATCCATGAGCTCTGGAAACACCATATATTTT
CASGSMSSGNTIYF
>TRBV6-1|TRBD1|TRBJ2-1|.
TGTGCCAGCAGTCCTCCGGGACAGGGTAGGGATGAGCAGTTCTTC
CASSPPGQGRDEQFF
>TRBV28|TRBD2|TRBJ2-7|.
TGTGCCAGCACTTTTCGGGAGGCGCGGGCCTACGAGCAGTACTTC
CASTFREARAYEQYF
>TRBV4-1|.|TRBJ2-7|.
TGCGCCAGCAGCCAAGCGGGCCACTACGAGCAGTACTTC
CASSQAGHYEQYF
>TRBV18|TRBD1|TRBJ1-1|.
TGTGCCAGCTCACAGCATACAGGGGAGAACACTGAAGCTTTCTTT
CASSQHTGENTEAFF
>TRBV7-3|.|TRBJ1-1|.
TGTGCCAGCAGCTTAATGGGGACCCGTAACACTGAAGCTTTCTTT
CASSLMGTRNTEAFF
>TRBV7-9|.|TRBJ2-7|.
TGTGCCAGCACCACGCTAGGGATTGACTACGAGCAGTACTTC
CASTTLGIDYEQYF
>TRBV28|.|TRBJ2-2|.
TGTGCCAGCAGTTCAGGAGCCGGGGAGCTGTTTTTT
CASSSGAGELFF
>TRBV29-1|.|TRBJ2-7|.
TGCAGCGTTAGTTCGGTTGGCGAGCAGTACTTC
CSVSSVGEQYF
>TRBV10-3|.|TRBJ1-1|once
TGTGCCAGCCGCAGGGATATGAACACTGAAGCTTTCTTT
CASRRDMNTEAFF
>TRBV30|TRBD2|TRBJ2-5|.
TGTGCCTCTTCGGGGGGGGGACAAGAGACCCAGTACTTC
CASSGGGQETQYF
>TRBV25-1|TRBD1|TRBJ1-1|.
TGTGCCAGCAGAACGACAGGGAGGACTGAAGCTTTCTTT
CASRTTGRTEAFF
>TRBV5-1|.|TRBJ2-2|.
TGCGCCAGCAGCAGACGGCTAACGACGAACACCGGGGAGCTGTTTTTT
CASSRRLTTNTGELFF
>TRBV7-9|.|TRBJ1-5|.
TGTGCCAGCAGCTTAGGAACAGGGAGTTATAGCAATCAGCCCCAGCATTTT
CASSLGTGSYSNQPQHF
>TRBV7-3|.|TRBJ2-4|.
TGTGCCAGCAGCCAGGAGGAGGGTAACATTCAGTACTTC
CASSQEEGNIQYF
>TRBV5-3|TRBD2|TRBJ2-2|.
TGTGCCAGCAACCCGACTAGCGGGAGCCTCACCGGGGAGCTGTTTTTT
CASNPTSGSLTGELFF